The 16 T cell receptor beta chains below were found in one sample sequenced in a study of blood T cell repertoires in COVID-19. Libraries were prepared by immunoSEQ multiplex PCR; TCRdb keeps only in-frame clonotypes and omits some of them. The sample has 290,000 or so clones; nearly 90% are singletons. Material: PBMCs or T cells enriched from blood (not recorded which). The receptor source for this set is a woman between 18 and 29 years old with acute COVID-19.

The CDR3 sequence is CASSVDPVRANEKLFF. CDR3 bases: TGTGCCAGCAGCGTAGACCCCGTGAGGGCTAATGAAAAACTGTTTTTT. The gene calls are TRBV9 and TRBJ1-4; D not certain. Trimming took 0 bases from V and 3 from J, leaving 12 bases between them. CDR1 is SGDLS, CDR2 YYNGEE, per germline. The CDR3 length is 16 residues.

This chain connects TRBV28 to TRBJ1-1; 12 bases are shared with TRBD1. The CDR3 is 17 residues long. Trimming removed 6 bases from V and 10 bases from J; junction bases left unmatched: 18. The germline V gene has CDR1 MDHEN and CDR2 SYDVKM. The CDR3, as DNA: TGTGCCAGCAGGACGGGACAGGGGGCTTTCGGACGCGAAATAGCTTTCTTT. It encodes CASRTGQGAFGREIAFF.

CDR3 region: CASSIGRARNTEAFF. The DNA for the CDR3 is TGTGCCAGTAGTATTGGGAGGGCCCGGAACACTGAAGCTTTCTTT. J is TRBJ1-1 and V is TRBV19; no reliable D call. The germline V and J ends were trimmed by 3 bases and 1 base, with 12 bases remaining between them. The germline V gene encodes CDR1 LNHDA and CDR2 SQIVND (reference sequence). CDR3 length equals 15 residues.

V usage is TRBV3-1 (or the pseudogene TRBV3-2) and J usage is TRBJ2-7, with unresolved D. Trimming stripped 0 bases from V and 4 bases from J, with 10 bases between. There are 14 residues in the CDR3. The germline gives CDR1 LGHDT, CDR2 YNNKEL (reference sequence). CDR3 in DNA: TGTGCCAGCAGCCAAGAGTCGACTTTTTACGAGCAGTACTTC. This codes for CASSQESTFYEQYF.

The chain couples TRBV27 to TRBJ1-4; D call uncertain. V lost 2 bases, J lost 10 bases, and 5 bases lay in between. This CDR3 has 11 residues. Germline CDR1 reads MNHEY; CDR2 reads SMNVEV (reference sequence). CDR3 in DNA: TGTGCCAGCAGTTTAAGAGGAAAACTGTTTTTT. As protein: CASSLRGKLFF.

In regard to this clone: Other DNA sequences in the sample encode the same CDR3. The genes are TRBV28 and TRBJ1-2, with a tentative D call TRBD1 (5 bases). V dropped 3 bases and J dropped 4 bases, with 9 bases sitting between them. CDR1 is MDHEN, CDR2 SYDVKM, per germline. The CDR3 totals 13 residues. CDR3 bases: TGTGCCAGCAGTTTCCAGGGCTCCTATGGCTACACCTTC. This gives the protein CASSFQGSYGYTF.

The J gene is TRBJ1-4, the V gene TRBV3-1 (or the pseudogene TRBV3-2); a possible D gene is TRBD1 (6 bases). The CDR3 consists of 16 residues. Trimming stripped 0 bases from V and 6 bases from J, with 14 bases between. Germline values: CDR1 LGHDT, CDR2 YNNKEL (reference sequence). The CDR3 is CASSQDLGGSHEKLFF. CDR3 bases: TGTGCCAGCAGCCAAGATCTTGGGGGCTCCCATGAAAAACTGTTTTTT.

About this clone: This specimen includes other DNA sequences encoding the same CDR3. This chain links TRBV27 with TRBJ1-4, with D uncertain. Germline assignment: CDR1 MNHEY and CDR2 SMNVEV (reference sequence). V was shortened by 4 bases and J by 2 bases, with 8 bases between the two germline ends. The CDR3 runs 14 residues. The CDR3 DNA reads as TGTGCCAGCAGTTCCGGCGGGACTAATGAAAAACTGTTTTTT. Protein product: CASSSGGTNEKLFF.

CDR3 nucleotides: TGTGCCAGTAGTATTCACCTCAGCAGGGGGCGCGGCACCGGGGAGCTGTTTTTT. This codes for CASSIHLSRGRGTGELFF. The chain joins TRBV19 to TRBJ2-2, with TRBD1 identical over 8 bases. Trimming removed 3 bases from V and 4 bases from J; junction bases left unmatched: 13. There are 18 residues in the CDR3. The germline CDR1 and CDR2 sequences are LNHDA and SQIVND (reference sequence).

The chain couples TRBV27 to TRBJ2-7; D is uncertain. Germline CDR1 and CDR2: MNHEY and SMNVEV (reference sequence). The ends were cut back, 4 bases at V and 2 bases at J, with 18 bases in the middle. The CDR3 totals 16 residues. The CDR3: CASSWLEPRLAYEQYF. CDR3 in DNA: TGTGCCAGCAGTTGGTTGGAGCCGCGCCTCGCCTACGAGCAGTACTTC.

Of note for this clone: One junction end disagrees with the germline gene, perhaps due to a read error. The chain joins TRBV7-7 to TRBJ2-7; TRBD1 aligns across 11 bases. Per the germline V gene, CDR1 is SSHAT and CDR2 is FNYEAQ (reference sequence). This CDR3 region has 15 residues. DNA of the CDR3: TGTGCTAGCAGCTTCGGGACAGGGGGTTCCTACGAGCAGTACTTC. Encoded protein: CASSFGTGGSYEQYF.

This chain connects TRBV19 to TRBJ1-2; TRBD1 is a possible D gene (6 bases). This CDR3 is built from 15 residues. In germline, CDR1 is LNHDA, CDR2 SQIVND (reference sequence). V was cut by 5 bases and J by 4 bases, with 17 bases left in between. CDR3 nucleotide sequence: TGTGCCAGTAGTCCAGGGGACACGATCCTCTATGGCTACACCTTC. Translating it yields CASSPGDTILYGYTF.

V usage is TRBV6-5 and J usage is TRBJ1-5; 10 bases fit TRBD1. The V and J ends lost 8 bases and 9 bases, in that order; junction bases with no gene match: 4. This CDR3 is 12 amino acids long. Germline V gives CDR1 MNHEY, CDR2 SVGAGI. The DNA of the CDR3 is TGTGCCAGCGGGGACAGGGGCGGGCCCCAGCATTTT. Residues: CASGDRGGPQHF.

The V call is TRBV15, the J call TRBJ2-1; 12 nucleotides line up with TRBD2. V shed 1 base, J shed 9 bases, and the junction held 10 bases outside the gene matches. There are 17 residues in the CDR3. The germline V gene has CDR1 LNHNV and CDR2 YYDKDF (reference sequence). DNA for the CDR3: TGTGCCACCAGCAGAGGCCCCATGACTAGCGGGAGTTCTGAGCAGTTCTTC. Amino acids: CATSRGPMTSGSSEQFF.

The chain joins TRBV5-1 to TRBJ1-2, with TRBD1 matching 8 bases. CDR1 is SGHRS, CDR2 YFSETQ, per germline. The CDR3 runs to 17 residues. J lost 2 bases, V lost 0 bases, and 9 bases had no gene match. In DNA form, the CDR3 reads TGCGCCAGCAGCTTGGCCCTGACAGGGGCGCCCAACTATGGCTACACCTTC. Amino acids: CASSLALTGAPNYGYTF.

The chain couples TRBV5-1 to TRBJ1-1; no firm D call. The CDR3 is made up of 14 amino acids. The V gene's germline CDR1 is SGHRS and CDR2 YFSETQ. Trimming took off 4 bases at V and 1 base at J, with 11 bases between the two ends. The CDR3 bases are TGCGCCAGCAGCACCGACTCCCCGAACACTGAAGCTTTCTTT. Translation gives CASSTDSPNTEAFF.